This entry lists 10 T cell receptor beta chains sequenced from one sample in a study of T cell changes during pregnancy in multiple sclerosis. TCRdb keeps only in-frame clones here, not all; method: immunoSEQ multiplex PCR. The sample carries just under 100,000 clones, roughly 92% recorded once. The material sequenced was peripheral blood, taken after pregnancy. Receptor source: a female donor with multiple sclerosis, enrolled in a pregnancy study.

The rearrangement uses TRBV5-1 and TRBJ1-2; the D gene is possibly TRBD1 (6 bases). Germline V gene sequence: CDR1 SGHRS, CDR2 YFSETQ. V gave up 3 bases and J gave up 4 bases, with 16 bases separating them. The CDR3 sequence is 15 residues long. The CDR3 protein is CASSSLDRQLYGYTF. For the CDR3, the DNA is TGCGCCAGCAGCTCCCTAGACAGGCAGCTCTATGGCTACACCTTC.

The chain couples TRBV5-5 to TRBJ2-1; D ambiguous. Between the trimmed V and J ends, which lost 4 bases and 0 bases, there was a span of 14 bases. In germline, CDR1 is SGHKS, CDR2 YYEKEE (reference sequence). The CDR3 spans 16 residues. CDR3 sequence (DNA): TGTGCCAGCAGCCAAGGAAGAGGTAGCTCCTACAATGAGCAGTTCTTC. As protein: CASSQGRGSSYNEQFF.

The gene calls are TRBV5-6 and TRBJ2-3; 10 nucleotides agree with TRBD2. The CDR3 runs to 14 residues. J gave up 4 bases and V 3 bases, and 2 bases lay outside the gene matches. CDR1 and CDR2 (germline): SGHDT, YYEEEE. The chain's CDR3 is CASSYGTSADTQYF. As DNA, the CDR3 is TGTGCCAGCAGCTATGGGACTAGCGCAGATACGCAGTATTTT.

This clone was recorded once. J is TRBJ1-2 and V is TRBV5-8; D gene unclear. The CDR3 runs to 14 residues. With 10 bases removed from V and 4 bases from J, the gap between germline ends came to 20 bases. Germline V CDR1 and CDR2: SGHTS, YDEGEE. For the CDR3, the DNA is TGTGCCTCTGGAACATCCCCTCGGGGCTATGGCTACACCTTC. It codes for CASGTSPRGYGYTF.

The chain uses TRBV7-6 and TRBJ2-1, with 8 bases lining up with TRBD2. The V gene end was trimmed by 5 bases and the J gene end by 9 bases; junction bases not matched to a gene: 3. Germline V gives CDR1 SGHVS, CDR2 FNYEAQ. This CDR3 spans 12 amino acids. The CDR3 here is CASSPTSGEQFF. The DNA of the CDR3 is TGTGCCAGCAGCCCCACTAGCGGTGAGCAGTTCTTC.

The J gene is TRBJ2-2, the V gene TRBV7-2; 8 nucleotides line up with TRBD1. The CDR3 sequence is 16 residues long. CDR1 SGHTA and CDR2 FQGNSA come from the germline V gene. V lost 0 bases, J lost 1 base, and 1 base stayed unmatched. CDR3 coding DNA: TGTGCCAGCAGCTTAGCCGGGACAGGGAACACCGGGGAGCTGTTTTTT. It is translated as CASSLAGTGNTGELFF.

The chain uses TRBV29-1 and TRBJ2-1; 7 bases align to TRBD2. Germline V lookup: CDR1 SQVTM, CDR2 ANQGSEA. V dropped 7 bases and J dropped 0; count of bases not matched to a gene: 18. This CDR3 spans 18 amino acids. In DNA form, the CDR3 reads TGCAGCGCCCCCGCGAGGTCAACGGGAGGCTACTCCTACAATGAGCAGTTCTTC. It translates to CSAPARSTGGYSYNEQFF.

The rearrangement links TRBV5-1 to TRBJ2-3; TRBD2 is a possible D gene (6 bases). CDR3 length equals 15 residues. Trimming pared 1 base from V and 3 bases from J, leaving 12 bases between. Germline V lookup: CDR1 SGHRS, CDR2 YFSETQ. The CDR3 is CASSLRELGTDTQYF. Written as DNA, the CDR3 is TGCGCCAGCAGCTTGCGGGAGCTAGGGACAGATACGCAGTATTTT.

This chain uses TRBV28 with TRBJ1-5; the D is unclear. The germline V gene encodes CDR1 MDHEN and CDR2 SYDVKM. The CDR3 spans 15 residues. V dropped 5 bases and J dropped 1 base, with 12 bases sitting between them. In nucleotides, the CDR3 is TGTGCCAGCAGTCTCACCATGGGCAGCAATCAGCCCCAGCATTTT. It specifies CASSLTMGSNQPQHF.

The chain joins TRBV21-1 to TRBJ2-7; no check of the table's D call, TRBD1, against the DNA was made. TRBV21-1 corresponds to a pseudogene. The CDR3 spans 15 residues. This chain's CDR3 is CASSISWTGVDEQYF. In DNA, the CDR3 is TGTGCCAGCAGCATATCCTGGACAGGGGTTGACGAGCAGTACTTC.